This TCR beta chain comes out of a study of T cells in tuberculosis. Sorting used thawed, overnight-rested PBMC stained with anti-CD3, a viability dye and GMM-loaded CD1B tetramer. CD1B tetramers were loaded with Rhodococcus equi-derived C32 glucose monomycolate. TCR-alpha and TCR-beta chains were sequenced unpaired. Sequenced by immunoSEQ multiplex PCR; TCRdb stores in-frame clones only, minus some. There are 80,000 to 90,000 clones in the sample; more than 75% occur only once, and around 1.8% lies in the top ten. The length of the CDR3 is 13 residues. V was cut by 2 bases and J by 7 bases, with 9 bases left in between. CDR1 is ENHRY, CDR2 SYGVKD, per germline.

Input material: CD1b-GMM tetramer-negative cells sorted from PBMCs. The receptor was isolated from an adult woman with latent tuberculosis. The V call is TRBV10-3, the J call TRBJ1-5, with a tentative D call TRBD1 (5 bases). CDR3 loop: CAISEDRRQPQHF. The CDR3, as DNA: TGTGCCATCAGTGAGGACAGAAGACAGCCCCAGCATTTT.